One sample yielded the 6 T cell receptor beta chains listed below, sequenced in a study of cytomegalovirus exposure and HLA in healthy donors. The PCR ran on 60 Vbeta and 13 Jbeta primers. The protocol was immunoSEQ multiplex PCR, while the TCRdb copy is restricted to in-frame clones and leaves out a portion. The table lists about 95,000 clones, roughly three quarters of them singletons, with around 5.3% in the top ten. Material for sequencing was PBMCs. The receptors here all came from a middle-aged woman in good health and CMV-seronegative.

The CDR3 DNA follows: TGTGCCAGCAGCTTAGGGGTAGCGGGGGCCTACCAAGAGACCCAGTACTTC. Translating it yields CASSLGVAGAYQETQYF. This chain links TRBV7-2 with TRBJ2-5; 9 bases fit TRBD2. This CDR3 region has 17 residues. Trimming took 1 base from V and 0 from J; bases not matched to a gene: 6. The germline V gene encodes CDR1 SGHTA and CDR2 FQGNSA.

Written as DNA, the CDR3 is TGTGCCACCAGCACTAGAGCGGGCGGAGATACGCAGTATTTT. Its protein is CATSTRAGGDTQYF. J is TRBJ2-3 and V is TRBV15; perhaps TRBD2 as D (6 bases). CDR1 and CDR2 from the germline V gene are LNHNV and YYDKDF (reference sequence). Deletions cut 4 bases from V and 5 bases from J, with 13 bases between. The CDR3 runs 14 residues. Complete variable domain (other parts from reference TRBV15 and TRBJ2-3): DAMVIQNPRYQVTQFGKPVTLSCSQTLNHNVMYWYQQKSSQAPKLLFHYYDKDFNNEADTPDNFQSRRPNTSFCFLDIRSPGLGDTAMYLCATSTRAGGDTQYFGPGTRLTVL.

The chain has TRBV12-5 and TRBJ1-1; no firm D call. Germline lookup yields CDR1 LGHNT and CDR2 FRNRAP. The CDR3 runs 15 residues. Trimming removed 1 base at V and 3 bases at J, with 12 bases between. The CDR3 sequence: CASGLDPRRYTEAFF. CDR3 bases: TGTGCTAGTGGTTTGGACCCTCGGAGGTACACTGAAGCTTTCTTT. Filled out from reference TRBV12-5 and TRBJ1-1, the complete variable domain reads DARVTQTPRHKVTEMGQEVTMRCQPILGHNTVFWYRQTMMQGLELLAYFRNRAPLDDSGMPKDRFSAEMPDATLATLKIQPSEPRDSAVYFCASGLDPRRYTEAFFGQGTRLTVV.

This chain uses TRBV19 with TRBJ2-3; the match to TRBD2 covers 9 bases. This CDR3 has 16 residues. Germline values: CDR1 LNHDA, CDR2 SQIVND (reference sequence). Losses at the gene ends were 2 bases for V and 4 bases for J; bases not matched to a gene: 7. The CDR3 DNA is TGTGCCAGTAGTATATTGGCGGGGGGGCCCTCAGATACGCAGTATTTT. This sequence encodes CASSILAGGPSDTQYF.

This chain uses TRBV4-1 with TRBJ2-5; TRBD2 matches at 15 bases. Germline CDR1 and CDR2: MGHRA and YSYEKL. CDR3 length: 17 amino acids. V gave up 4 bases and J gave up 1 base; unmatched junction bases: 4. The chain's CDR3 is CASSRTSGGVPQETQYF. Written as DNA, the CDR3 is TGCGCCAGCAGCCGGACTAGCGGGGGGGTTCCCCAAGAGACCCAGTACTTC.

This chain uses TRBV6-4 with TRBJ1-6; 12 bases align to TRBD1. Germline values: CDR1 MRHNA, CDR2 SNTAGT. This CDR3 has 14 residues. With V trimmed by 6 bases and J by 9 bases, 3 bases remained unmatched. CDR3 coding DNA: TGTGCCAGCAGGGGACAGGGGGCCGGTTCACCCCTCCACTTT. Protein sequence: CASRGQGAGSPLHF.